Following are 6 T cell receptor beta chains from one sample sequenced in a study of T-cell reconstitution after alpha-beta-depleted transplantation in children. The TCRbeta library incorporated unique molecular identifiers. TCRdb re-derived calls from the PCR reads in MiXCR, one entry per CDR3 protein. The sample comprises hundreds of thousands of distinct CDR3 sequences, around 10% of which are singletons, and about 25% rests with the top ten. This specimen consisted of peripheral blood, obtained 180 days after TCRalphabeta/CD19-depleted stem cell transplant. The receptor source for this set is a male patient aged 2-9 years who had a stem cell transplant for chronic granulomatous disease, so the T cells may come from the graft donor.

The table lists this clonotype with many counts. This chain connects TRBV20-1 to TRBJ2-4, with 7 bases that match TRBD1. Losses at the gene ends were 0 bases for V and 6 bases for J; bases not matched to a gene: 14. This CDR3 region has 17 residues. In germline, CDR1 is DFQATT, CDR2 SNEGSKA (reference sequence). The CDR3 sequence is CSARDLPTGARVNIQYF. The CDR3 DNA reads as TGCAGTGCTAGAGATCTCCCAACAGGGGCCCGGGTAAACATTCAGTACTTC.

This clonotype came up many times. The chain is built from TRBV27 and TRBJ2-1, with D perhaps TRBD2 (6 bases). Trimming stripped 5 bases from V and 9 bases from J, with 23 bases between. Germline values: CDR1 MNHEY, CDR2 SMNVEV (reference sequence). This CDR3 has 16 amino acids. DNA of the CDR3: TGTGCCAGCAGTCCTCAGGGCAGGGCGGGATTCGGTGAGCAGTTCTTC. Translated: CASSPQGRAGFGEQFF.

This clonotype appeared once. It may be a read error: a sequence one base away is much more abundant. J is TRBJ2-2 and V is TRBV9; 8 bases line up with TRBD1. The germline gives CDR1 SGDLS, CDR2 YYNGEE. CDR3 length: 19 amino acids. The CDR3 here is CASSWGQVALGPNTGELIF. The CDR3 bases are TGTGCCAGCAGCTGGGGACAGGTGGCCCTGGGGCCGAACACCGGGGAGCTGATTTTT.

In its sample, this clonotype was seen many times. The chain carries TRBV20-1 and TRBJ1-2; D is unresolved. The germline V gene encodes CDR1 DFQATT and CDR2 SNEGSKA (reference sequence). CDR3 length equals 13 residues. V gave up 0 bases and J gave up 8 bases, with 13 bases separating them. In DNA form, the CDR3 reads TGCAGTGCTAGAGATGCGGCCGAAGAGGGCTACACCTTC. It yields the protein CSARDAAEEGYTF.

This clonotype occurred many times. This sequence joins TRBV5-1 and TRBJ2-7; 11 bases match TRBD2. The CDR3 extends over 16 amino acids. The junction had 12 bases not matched to a gene; V was cut back by 5 bases and J by 5 bases. CDR1 and CDR2 from the germline V gene are SGHRS and YFSETQ. CDR3 sequence reads: CASRQIAGGPLNEQYF. In DNA, the CDR3 is TGCGCCAGCAGGCAGATAGCGGGAGGGCCCTTGAACGAGCAGTACTTC.

The chain combines TRBV11-2 with TRBJ2-1; tentative D call: TRBD2 (5 bases). Looked up from germline, CDR1 is SGHAT and CDR2 is FQNNGV. With 1 base removed from V and 6 bases from J, the gap between germline ends came to 13 bases. This CDR3 is 15 amino acids long. This chain's CDR3 is CASSLVLLASNEQFF. The CDR3, as DNA: TGTGCCAGCAGCTTAGTCCTGCTAGCTAGCAATGAGCAGTTCTTC.